One T cell receptor beta chain is described in this entry. Its antigen is not known. This sample stems from a study of tissue T cells after allogeneic stem cell transplantation. Assay used: immunoSEQ multiplex PCR; TCRdb lists only in-frame clones, some missing. Of thousands of clones listed, roughly 69% were seen once; the top ten hold 7.7%. Study findings and constraints: Anatomically similar tissues had similar TCR repertoires within each patient. Some tissue clones might be persisting host cells; their alloreactivity or antigen specificity was not determined. Motif-based clustering found tissue-specific repertoire signatures shared across patients, though few clones were shared.

The ends were cut back, 6 bases at V and 6 bases at J, with 14 bases in the middle. CDR3 length equals 12 residues. Germline V gives CDR1 SQVTM, CDR2 ANQGSEA. This chain joins TRBV29-1 and TRBJ1-1; D gene uncertain. The sequence was collected from a female donor over 55 with lung cancer. The specimen comprised tissue from the colon, sampled at autopsy. CDR3 in amino acids: CSVEGAAPEAFF. As DNA, the CDR3 is TGCAGCGTAGAGGGTGCGGCGCCTGAAGCTTTCTTT.